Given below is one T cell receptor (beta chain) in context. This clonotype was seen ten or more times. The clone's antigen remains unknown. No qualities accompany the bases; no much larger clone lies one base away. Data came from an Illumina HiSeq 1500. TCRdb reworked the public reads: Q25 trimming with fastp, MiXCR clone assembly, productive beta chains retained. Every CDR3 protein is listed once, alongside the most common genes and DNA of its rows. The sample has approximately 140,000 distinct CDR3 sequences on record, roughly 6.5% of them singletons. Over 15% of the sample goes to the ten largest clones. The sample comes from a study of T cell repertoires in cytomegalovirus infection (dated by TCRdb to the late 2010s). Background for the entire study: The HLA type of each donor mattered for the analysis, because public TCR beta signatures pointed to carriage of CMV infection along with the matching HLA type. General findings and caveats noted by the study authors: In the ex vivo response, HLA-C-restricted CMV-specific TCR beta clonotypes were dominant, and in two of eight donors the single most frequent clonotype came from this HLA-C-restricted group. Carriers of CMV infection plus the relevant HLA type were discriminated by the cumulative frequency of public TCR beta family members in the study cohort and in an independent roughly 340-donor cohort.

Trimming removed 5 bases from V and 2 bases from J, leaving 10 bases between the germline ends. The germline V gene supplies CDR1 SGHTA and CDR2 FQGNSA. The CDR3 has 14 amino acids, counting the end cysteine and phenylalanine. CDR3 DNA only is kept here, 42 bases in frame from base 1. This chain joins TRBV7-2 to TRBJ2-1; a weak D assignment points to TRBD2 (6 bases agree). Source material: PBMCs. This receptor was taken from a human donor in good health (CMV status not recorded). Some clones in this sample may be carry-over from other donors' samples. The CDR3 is CASSHSGAYNEQFF. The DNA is TGTGCCAGCAGCCATAGCGGAGCCTACAATGAGCAGTTCTTC.